The sequence of this TCR beta chain was determined in a study of blood T cell repertoires in COVID-19. About the study: Researchers got acute and convalescent COVID-19 samples from the United States, Italy and Spain. T cells, B-cell-depleted T cells, or PBMCs provided the cDNA or gDNA that served as material.

Trimming took 2 bases from V and 7 from J, leaving 12 bases between them. CDR3 length equals 14 residues. CDR1 is SEHNR, CDR2 FQNEAQ, per germline (reference sequence). In the original workflow: Reference gene primer amplification gave nucleated cell count estimates. Repertoires were generated with immunoSEQ multiplex PCR, while TCRdb's copy carries only in-frame clones and drops some. For V, J and clone size, that table is used; D and trimming come from the DNA. Of about 120,000 clones in the sample, about 80% were seen once. The sequenced sample was peripheral blood. This TCR derives from a man in his 70s with active or convalescent COVID-19. V and J are TRBV7-9 and TRBJ1-5; a weak D match, TRBD1 (6 bases). CDR3 in DNA: TGTGCCAGCAGCTTAACAGGGAAGGGACAGCCCCAGCATTTT. The encoded protein is CASSLTGKGQPQHF.